This T cell receptor (beta chain) appears in the sequencing data of a study of T cell changes during pregnancy in multiple sclerosis. V shed 4 bases, J shed 2 bases, and the junction held 7 bases outside the gene matches. This CDR3 has 15 amino acids. Germline lookup yields CDR1 SGHRS and CDR2 YFSETQ. Profiling relied on immunoSEQ multiplex PCR, and the TCRdb table lists in-frame clones only, not all of them. The sample shows roughly 25,000 clones, 88% of them seen only once. The specimen was CD4+ T cells from peripheral blood mononuclear cells, collected in the first trimester of pregnancy. This sequence was found in a female donor in good health, enrolled as a control in a pregnancy study. The chain combines TRBV5-1 with TRBJ2-7; 9 positions agree with TRBD2. CDR3 DNA sequence: TGCGCCAGCAGCCCTCGGGCGGGGGGGACCTACGAGCAGTACTTC. Translation gives CASSPRAGGTYEQYF. The full variable domain, completed using reference TRBV5-1 and TRBJ2-7, is KAGVTQTPRYLIKTRGQQVTLSCSPISGHRSVSWYQQTPGQGLQFLFEYFSETQRNKGNFPGRFSGRQFSNSRSEMNVSTLELGDSALYLCASSPRAGGTYEQYFGPGTRLTVT.